Shown below are 7 T cell receptor beta chains from a single sample sequenced in a study of blood T cell repertoires in COVID-19. The protocol was immunoSEQ multiplex PCR, while the TCRdb copy is restricted to in-frame clones and leaves out a portion. The table lists 64,000 or so clones, 80% to 90% of them singletons. Sequencing was performed on peripheral blood. Receptor source: a man aged 40-55 years with acute or convalescent COVID-19.

The chain employs TRBV4-1 and TRBJ1-3, with D tentatively TRBD1 (5 bases). Trimming cost V 1 base and J 7 bases, with 17 bases left between them. The CDR3 consists of 16 residues. Germline V gene sequence: CDR1 MGHRA, CDR2 YSYEKL. CDR3 bases: TGCGCCAGCAGCCAAGGGGTTCAACCCGGGGGGAACACCATATATTTT. This encodes CASSQGVQPGGNTIYF.

The chain carries TRBV11-3 and TRBJ2-7; TRBD1 aligns across 8 bases. This CDR3 has 14 residues. Trimming removed 5 bases from V and 5 bases from J; junction bases left unmatched: 8. Germline-derived CDR1 and CDR2 are SGHNT and YENEEA. The CDR3 bases are TGTGCCAGCAGCGGAGACAGGGGCCATGACGAGCAGTACTTC. Its protein is CASSGDRGHDEQYF.

This chain links TRBV12-5 with TRBJ2-5; 11 bases agree with TRBD2. Germline assignment: CDR1 LGHNT and CDR2 FRNRAP. After removal of 1 base from V and 5 bases from J, the junction contained 9 bases not matched to a gene. This CDR3 region has 17 residues. In DNA, the CDR3 is TGTGCTAGTGGTTTGGGTAATAGCGGGGGGGCCCGGGAGACCCAGTACTTC. Translating it yields CASGLGNSGGARETQYF.

The chain combines TRBV27 with TRBJ1-5, with 8 bases matching TRBD1. Germline V gives CDR1 MNHEY, CDR2 SMNVEV (reference sequence). This CDR3 has 20 residues. Trimming at V came to 7 bases and at J to 5 bases, leaving 25 bases not matched to a gene. This CDR3 reads CASTPWREKQGARLYQPQHF. The CDR3 nucleotides read TGTGCCAGCACCCCTTGGAGGGAGAAGCAGGGGGCGCGTTTGTATCAGCCCCAGCATTTT.

DNA for the CDR3: TGTGCCTGGAGTGTACCTGGGAGGAACACCATATATTTT. Translated, it gives CAWSVPGRNTIYF. This chain uses TRBV30 with TRBJ1-3; D gene ambiguous. CDR1 and CDR2 (germline): GTSNPN, SVGIG (reference sequence). The CDR3 spans 13 residues. V shed 0 bases and J shed 7 bases, with 10 bases lying between them.

V and J are TRBV14 and TRBJ2-2; 8 bases line up with TRBD2. CDR1 SGHDN and CDR2 FVKESK come from the germline V gene. The CDR3 length is 16 residues. V shed 2 bases and J 6 bases; nucleotides not matched to a gene: 8. The CDR3, as DNA: TGTGCCAGCAGCCAAACGGGGGGGCTATCCGCCGGGGAGCTGTTTTTT. Residues: CASSQTGGLSAGELFF.

V is TRBV25-1 and J is TRBJ2-7; D might be TRBD2 (7 bases). The V end was cut by 7 bases, the J end by 1 base, with 17 bases between. This CDR3 has 15 amino acids. CDR1 MGHDK and CDR2 SYGVNS come from the germline V gene. The CDR3 sequence is CASNPPGGRSYEQYF. CDR3 nucleotide sequence: TGTGCCAGCAACCCCCCGGGGGGCCGTTCCTACGAGCAGTACTTC.